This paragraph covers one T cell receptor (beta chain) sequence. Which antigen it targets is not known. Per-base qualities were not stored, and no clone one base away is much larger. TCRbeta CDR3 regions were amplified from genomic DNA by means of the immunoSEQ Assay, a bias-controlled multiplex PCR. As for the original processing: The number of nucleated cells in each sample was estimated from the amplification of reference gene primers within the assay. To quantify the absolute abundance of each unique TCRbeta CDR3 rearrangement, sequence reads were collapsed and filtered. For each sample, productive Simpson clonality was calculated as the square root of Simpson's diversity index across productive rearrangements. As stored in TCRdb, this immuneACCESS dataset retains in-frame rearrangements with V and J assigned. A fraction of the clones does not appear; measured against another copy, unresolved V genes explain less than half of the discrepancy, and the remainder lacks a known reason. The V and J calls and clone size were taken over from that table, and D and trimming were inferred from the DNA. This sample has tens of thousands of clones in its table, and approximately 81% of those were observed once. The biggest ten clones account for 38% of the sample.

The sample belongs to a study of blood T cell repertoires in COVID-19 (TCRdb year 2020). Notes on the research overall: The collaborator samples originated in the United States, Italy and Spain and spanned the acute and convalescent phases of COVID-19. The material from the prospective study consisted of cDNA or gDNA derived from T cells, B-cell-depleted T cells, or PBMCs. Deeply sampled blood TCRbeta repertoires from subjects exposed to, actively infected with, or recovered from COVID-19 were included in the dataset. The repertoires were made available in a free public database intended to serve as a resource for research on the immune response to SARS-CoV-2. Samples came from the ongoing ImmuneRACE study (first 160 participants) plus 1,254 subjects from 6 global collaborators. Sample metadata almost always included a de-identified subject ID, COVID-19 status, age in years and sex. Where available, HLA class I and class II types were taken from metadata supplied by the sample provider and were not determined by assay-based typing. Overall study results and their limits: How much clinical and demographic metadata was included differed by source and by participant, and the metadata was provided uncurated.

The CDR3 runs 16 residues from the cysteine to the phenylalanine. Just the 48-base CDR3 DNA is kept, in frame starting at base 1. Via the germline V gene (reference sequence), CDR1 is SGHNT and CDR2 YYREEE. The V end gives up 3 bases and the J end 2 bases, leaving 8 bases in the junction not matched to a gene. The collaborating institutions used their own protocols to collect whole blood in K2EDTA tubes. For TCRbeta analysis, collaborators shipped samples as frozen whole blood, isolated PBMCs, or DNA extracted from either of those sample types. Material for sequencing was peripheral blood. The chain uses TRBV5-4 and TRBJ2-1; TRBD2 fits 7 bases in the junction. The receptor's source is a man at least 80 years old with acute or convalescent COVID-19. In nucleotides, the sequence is TGTGCCAGCAGCTCATGGGGCGGGAGTACCTACAATGAGCAGTTCTTC. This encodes CASSSWGGSTYNEQFF.